This T cell receptor (beta chain) is drawn from a study of radiotherapy plus CTLA-4 blockade in lung cancer. Sequencing was performed with immunoSEQ multiplex PCR; in TCRdb, only in-frame clones are kept and a portion is missing. The data hold roughly 98,000 clones, with about 81% observed a single time. Trimming stripped 3 bases from V and 7 bases from J, with 16 bases between. The CDR3 contains 14 residues. Looked up from germline, CDR1 is ENHRY and CDR2 is SYGVKD. The chain employs TRBV10-3 and TRBJ2-7; D is unresolved. This TCR derives from a human donor with non-small cell lung cancer who had a partial response to radiotherapy plus ipilimumab. Specimen: peripheral blood, collected from a patient treated with radiotherapy plus ipilimumab. CDR3 region: CAISDPTAPREQYF. CDR3 DNA sequence: TGTGCCATCAGTGACCCCACTGCACCCCGGGAGCAGTACTTC.